Listed here are 21 T cell receptor beta chains from one sample, sequenced in a study of shared clonotypes between healthy human individuals. The assay was immunoSEQ multiplex PCR, and TCRdb's table has in-frame clones only and misses some. The sample contains over 2 million clones, 92% of which appear only once. Specimen: naive CD4+ T cells from PBMCs. Stated subset: CD45RA+ positively selected. The receptors derive from a man younger than 35 in good health. Some clones in this sample may be carry-over from other donors' samples.

Concerning this clone itself: The sample contains more than one DNA sequence encoding this CDR3. The rearrangement joins TRBV9 to TRBJ2-7; 9 bases map to TRBD1. Germline lookup yields CDR1 SGDLS and CDR2 YYNGEE. The CDR3 has 14 residues. J was trimmed by 3 bases and V by 3 bases; bases with no gene match: 4. The CDR3 protein is CASSADRGDYEQYF. In DNA, the CDR3 is TGTGCCAGCAGCGCCGACAGGGGGGACTACGAGCAGTACTTC. The whole variable domain, filled in from reference TRBV9 and TRBJ2-7, reads DSGVTQTPKHLITATGQRVTLRCSPRSGDLSVYWYQQSLDQGLQFLIQYYNGEERAKGNILERFSAQQFPDLHSELNLSSLELGDSALYFCASSADRGDYEQYFGPGTRLTVT.

DNA of the CDR3: TGTGCCAGCAGCGAAGGGGGGTCTTATGCCGGGGAGCTGTTTTTT. Protein sequence: CASSEGGSYAGELFF. The V gene is TRBV14, the J gene TRBJ2-2; perhaps D is TRBD1 or TRBD2 (6 bases each). Trimming pared 5 bases from V and 6 bases from J, leaving 16 bases between. There are 15 residues in the CDR3. Germline V lookup: CDR1 SGHDN, CDR2 FVKESK.

This chain's CDR3 is CASSLPALYEQYF. As DNA, the CDR3 is TGTGCCAGCAGTTTACCCGCCCTGTACGAGCAGTACTTC. V and J are TRBV28 and TRBJ2-7; D remains unclear. The CDR3 contains 13 residues. The germline V gene has CDR1 MDHEN and CDR2 SYDVKM. Trimming stripped 2 bases from V and 4 bases from J, with 9 bases between.

Of note for this clone: Other DNA sequences in the sample encode the same CDR3. The V call is TRBV7-9, the J call TRBJ1-5; D unclear. The V end was cut by 6 bases, the J end by 2 bases, with 5 bases between. This CDR3 is 12 amino acids long. Germline-derived CDR1 and CDR2 are SEHNR and FQNEAQ (reference sequence). The CDR3 coding sequence is TGTGCCAGCAGTATCGGCAATCAGCCCCAGCATTTT. Translated, it gives CASSIGNQPQHF.

Turning to this clone: The sample carries other DNA sequences with the same CDR3. The V gene is TRBV18, the J gene TRBJ2-2; the D gene is possibly TRBD2 (6 bases). CDR3 length: 16 residues. V was trimmed by 6 bases and J by 0 bases, leaving 14 bases between them. Germline CDR1 is KGHSH and CDR2 is LQKENI. CDR3 residues: CASSSVAGTNTGELFF. In DNA form, the CDR3 reads TGTGCCAGCTCTTCCGTGGCGGGGACGAACACCGGGGAGCTGTTTTTT.

The chain couples TRBV10-3 to TRBJ2-7; D unclear. With 6 bases removed from V and 0 bases from J, the gap between germline ends came to 6 bases. This CDR3 contains 12 residues. The germline V gene encodes CDR1 ENHRY and CDR2 SYGVKD. The CDR3 here is CAIRNSSYEQYF. CDR3 in DNA: TGTGCCATCAGGAATTCCTCCTACGAGCAGTACTTC.

The CDR3 sequence: CASSTDRDPTNEKLFF. The CDR3, as DNA: TGTGCCAGCAGCACCGACAGGGATCCAACTAATGAAAAACTGTTTTTT. The chain links TRBV5-4 to TRBJ1-4; TRBD1 agrees at 7 bases. Germline values: CDR1 SGHNT, CDR2 YYREEE (reference sequence). The CDR3 totals 16 residues. V was clipped by 4 bases and J by 0 bases; unmatched bases: 6.

This chain uses TRBV6-6 with TRBJ2-5; 7 bases line up with TRBD1. The V gene's germline CDR1 is MNHNY and CDR2 SVGAGI (reference sequence). The CDR3 spans 15 residues. The V segment lost 5 bases and the J segment 5 bases; nucleotides outside the gene matches: 11. Written as DNA, the CDR3 is TGTGCCAGCAGTCAAGACAGGGTATACTCGGAGACCCAGTACTTC. Residues: CASSQDRVYSETQYF.

V and J are TRBV18 and TRBJ2-1; D may correspond to TRBD1 or TRBD2 (5 bases each). The CDR3 consists of 15 residues. Germline assignment: CDR1 KGHSH and CDR2 LQKENI. Trimming pared 3 bases from V and 2 bases from J, leaving 11 bases between. CDR3 amino acids: CASSPWQGAYNEQFF. CDR3 nucleotide sequence: TGTGCCAGCTCACCGTGGCAGGGAGCCTACAATGAGCAGTTCTTC.

The V call is TRBV27, the J call TRBJ2-6; 10 bases are a match to TRBD1. Germline V gene data show CDR1 as MNHEY and CDR2 as SMNVEV (reference sequence). This CDR3 has 18 residues. V trimming: 7 bases; J trimming: 2 bases; junction bases outside the gene matches: 11. CDR3 loop: CASTDRGLLLAGANVLTF. CDR3 in DNA: TGTGCCAGCACTGACAGGGGGCTACTACTGGCTGGGGCCAACGTCCTGACTTTC.

The chain employs TRBV5-1 and TRBJ2-7; D possibly uses TRBD1 or TRBD2 (5 bases each). Per the germline V gene, CDR1 is SGHRS and CDR2 is YFSETQ. This CDR3 comprises 14 residues. V shed 0 bases and J shed 7 bases, with 14 bases lying between them. DNA of the CDR3: TGCGCCAGCAGCTTGGCCTGGGCTGGGGGTGAGCAGTACTTC. Encoded protein: CASSLAWAGGEQYF. Filled out from reference TRBV5-1 and TRBJ2-7, the complete variable domain reads KAGVTQTPRYLIKTRGQQVTLSCSPISGHRSVSWYQQTPGQGLQFLFEYFSETQRNKGNFPGRFSGRQFSNSRSEMNVSTLELGDSALYLCASSLAWAGGEQYFGPGTRLTVT.

The chain recombines TRBV28 with TRBJ1-6; 7 nucleotides agree with TRBD1. This CDR3 has 14 residues. Germline-derived CDR1 and CDR2 are MDHEN and SYDVKM. The V segment lost 6 bases and the J segment 8 bases; nucleotides outside the gene matches: 7. The chain's CDR3 is CASSPQGRDSPLHF. CDR3 nucleotides: TGTGCCAGCAGCCCACAGGGGAGGGATTCACCCCTCCACTTT.

The chain is built from TRBV28 and TRBJ1-3, with 7 positions matching TRBD1. The CDR3 covers 16 residues. The germline V gene has CDR1 MDHEN and CDR2 SYDVKM. J lost 0 bases, V lost 4 bases, and 6 bases had no gene match. The chain's CDR3 is CASSSPTGISGNTIYF. Here the CDR3 DNA reads TGTGCCAGCAGTTCTCCGACAGGGATCTCTGGAAACACCATATATTTT.

This clone was detected once. The chain couples TRBV14 to TRBJ1-4; TRBD1 is a possible D gene (6 bases). V gave up 4 bases and J gave up 5 bases, with 14 bases separating them. Germline V gives CDR1 SGHDN, CDR2 FVKESK. This CDR3 is 15 amino acids long. CDR3 DNA sequence: TGTGCCAGCAGCCCCCGCGGAGGGGGGAATGAAAAACTGTTTTTT. Protein product: CASSPRGGGNEKLFF. Combining the CDR3 with reference TRBV14 and TRBJ1-4 gives the whole variable domain EAGVTQFPSHSVIEKGQTVTLRCDPISGHDNLYWYRRVMGKEIKFLLHFVKESKQDESGMPNNRFLAERTGGTYSTLKVQPAELEDSGVYFCASSPRGGGNEKLFFGSGTQLSVL.

The rearrangement links TRBV5-1 to TRBJ2-1; D is possibly TRBD2 (6 bases). V was cut by 0 bases and J by 7 bases, with 14 bases left in between. The CDR3 spans 15 residues. From germline, CDR1 is SGHRS and CDR2 YFSETQ. The DNA of the CDR3 is TGCGCCAGCAGCTTGGTGGCTAGCGATCTTAATGAGCAGTTCTTC. Protein: CASSLVASDLNEQFF.

The genes are TRBV5-1 and TRBJ2-2; tentatively, D is TRBD2 (8 bases). This CDR3 region has 16 residues. V lost 2 bases and J lost 4, with 15 bases in between. From germline, CDR1 is SGHRS and CDR2 YFSETQ. This CDR3 reads CASSFREGAGTGELFF. CDR3 bases: TGCGCCAGCAGCTTTCGGGAGGGGGCCGGCACCGGGGAGCTGTTTTTT.

The genes are TRBV5-1 and TRBJ2-7; D uncertain. The CDR3 has 14 amino acids. Trimming pared 4 bases from V and 2 bases from J, leaving 13 bases between. From germline, CDR1 is SGHRS and CDR2 YFSETQ. DNA for the CDR3: TGCGCCAGCAGCCCCTCGCTGGATACCTACGAGCAGTACTTC. Protein product: CASSPSLDTYEQYF.

The table lists this clone with a count of one. The chain joins TRBV28 to TRBJ2-1, with 13 bases that match TRBD2. CDR3 length equals 17 residues. The J segment lost 9 bases and the V segment lost 5 bases, leaving 13 bases of the junction unmatched. Germline V gives CDR1 MDHEN, CDR2 SYDVKM. The CDR3 sequence is CASSPRPGLAGRVEQFF. The DNA for the CDR3 is TGTGCCAGCAGTCCCCGTCCGGGACTAGCGGGACGGGTTGAGCAGTTCTTC.

This chain connects TRBV4-2 to TRBJ2-5; 12 bases fit TRBD2. CDR1 is LGHNA and CDR2 is YNFKEQ in the germline V gene. V lost 0 bases to trimming and J lost 4 bases; unmatched junction nucleotides: 9. The CDR3 is 18 amino acids. This CDR3 reads CASSQDRASGRARETQYF. The CDR3 DNA sequence: TGTGCCAGCAGCCAAGATCGGGCTAGCGGGAGGGCCCGAGAGACCCAGTACTTC.

V is TRBV5-1 and J is TRBJ2-6; tentatively, D is TRBD2 (6 bases). CDR3 length: 15 amino acids. CDR1 is SGHRS and CDR2 is YFSETQ in the germline V gene. V was cut by 4 bases and J by 0 bases, with 8 bases left in between. CDR3 DNA: TGCGCCAGCAGCCCGGGGGTCTCTGGGGCCAACGTCCTGACTTTC. The encoded protein is CASSPGVSGANVLTF.

V gene TRBV29-1 combines with J gene TRBJ2-1; D might be TRBD1 or TRBD2, each matching 5 bases. CDR1 and CDR2 from the germline V gene are SQVTM and ANQGSEA. The CDR3 runs 13 residues. V was cut by 5 bases and J by 0 bases, with 8 bases left in between. The CDR3 bases are TGCAGCGTTCGAGGGGCCTCCTACAATGAGCAGTTCTTC. This translates into CSVRGASYNEQFF.